A single sample gave rise to the 8 T cell receptor beta chains below, sequenced in a study of blood T cell repertoires in COVID-19. TCRdb's table, derived via immunoSEQ multiplex PCR, lists solely in-frame clones and lacks some. The sample holds some 47,000 clones, around 86% seen once. Sample: peripheral blood. Receptor source: a woman aged 55-70 years with acute or convalescent COVID-19.

The J gene is TRBJ1-1, the V gene TRBV11-2, with TRBD1 matching 12 bases. The CDR3 is 16 amino acids. Germline CDR1 is SGHAT and CDR2 is FQNNGV. After removal of 5 bases from V and 2 bases from J, the junction contained 6 bases not matched to a gene. The CDR3 reads CASSRGQGAVNTEAFF. CDR3 nucleotides: TGTGCCAGCAGCCGGGGACAGGGGGCGGTCAACACTGAAGCTTTCTTT.

V usage is TRBV7-8 and J usage is TRBJ1-5; D call uncertain. Per germline, CDR1 SGHVS and CDR2 FQNEAQ. The CDR3 covers 12 residues. Trimming stripped 3 bases from V and 6 bases from J, with 6 bases between. CDR3 in DNA: TGTGCCAGCAGCTTCCTAACTCAGCCCCAGCATTTT. It yields the protein CASSFLTQPQHF. Looking up the rest from reference TRBV7-8 and TRBJ1-5 gives the full variable domain: GAGVSQSPRYKVAKRGQDVALRCDPISGHVSLFWYQQALGQGPEFLTYFQNEAQLDKSGLPSDRFFAERPEGSVSTLKIQRTQQEDSAVYLCASSFLTQPQHFGDGTRLSIL.

The CDR3 nucleotides read TGTGCCAGCAGCGTAGGACAGGGGGCATATGGCTACACCTTC. It translates to CASSVGQGAYGYTF. The rearrangement uses TRBV9 and TRBJ1-2; 10 nucleotides match TRBD1. With V trimmed by 0 bases and J by 5 bases, 1 base remained unmatched. The CDR3 is made up of 14 amino acids. Looked up from germline, CDR1 is SGDLS and CDR2 is YYNGEE.

J is TRBJ1-4 and V is TRBV9, with 7 bases identical to TRBD1. From germline, CDR1 is SGDLS and CDR2 YYNGEE. The CDR3 loop spans 16 amino acids. V shed 0 bases and J 2 bases; nucleotides not matched to a gene: 4. The CDR3 DNA sequence: TGTGCCAGCAGCGTAGGGACAGGCGGTACTAATGAAAAACTGTTTTTT. This translates into CASSVGTGGTNEKLFF. Full variable domain (missing parts from reference TRBV9 and TRBJ1-4): DSGVTQTPKHLITATGQRVTLRCSPRSGDLSVYWYQQSLDQGLQFLIQYYNGEERAKGNILERFSAQQFPDLHSELNLSSLELGDSALYFCASSVGTGGTNEKLFFGSGTQLSVL.

This clone was counted only a few times. One end of the junction does not line up with germline, which may come from a read error. The genes are TRBV5-1 and TRBJ2-7; the match to TRBD2 covers 8 bases. The V gene's germline CDR1 is SGHRS and CDR2 YFSETQ. CDR3 size: 16 residues. The CDR3, as DNA: TGCGCCAGCAGCTTGGGGGAAGCGGGAGCCTCCCACGAGCAGTACTTC. Encoded protein: CASSLGEAGASHEQYF.

CDR3 sequence reads: CASSPPRGGTEAFF. Here the CDR3 DNA reads TGTGCCAGCAGCCCTCCGAGGGGGGGCACTGAAGCTTTCTTT. The rearrangement joins TRBV3-1 (or the pseudogene TRBV3-2) to TRBJ1-1, with D perhaps TRBD1 (6 bases). This CDR3 has 14 residues. CDR1 and CDR2 from the germline V gene are LGHDT and YNNKEL (reference sequence). V lost 4 bases, J lost 4 bases, and 13 bases lay in between.

V is TRBV18 and J is TRBJ1-1; 11 bases are shared with TRBD1. The CDR3 is 16 residues long. Germline V gives CDR1 KGHSH, CDR2 LQKENI. Trimming at V came to 3 bases and at J to 4 bases, leaving 7 bases not matched to a gene. The CDR3 DNA follows: TGTGCCAGCTCACCTGATGGACAGGGGGCGGCCACTGAAGCTTTCTTT. Translation: CASSPDGQGAATEAFF.

This chain uses TRBV5-1 with TRBJ2-5, with 10 bases lining up with TRBD1. V lost 2 bases and J lost 5; bases outside the gene matches: 6. In germline, CDR1 is SGHRS, CDR2 YFSETQ. This CDR3 has 15 amino acids. The CDR3: CASSFGTGARETQYF. The CDR3 nucleotides are TGCGCCAGCAGCTTTGGGACAGGGGCGCGGGAGACCCAGTACTTC. The whole variable domain, filled in from reference TRBV5-1 and TRBJ2-5, reads KAGVTQTPRYLIKTRGQQVTLSCSPISGHRSVSWYQQTPGQGLQFLFEYFSETQRNKGNFPGRFSGRQFSNSRSEMNVSTLELGDSALYLCASSFGTGARETQYFGPGTRLLVL.